This T cell receptor beta chain comes out of a study of human T cells and chemical hapten exposure. TCRdb itself ran the RACE reads through MiXCR, one entry per CDR3 protein. The table records under 200,000 distinct CDR3 sequences, around a quarter of them present only once. This CDR3 comprises 13 residues. Germline CDR1 reads LNHDA; CDR2 reads SQIVND (reference sequence). The V end lost 1 base, the J end lost 5 bases, and 6 bases lay between the germline ends. The time point denotes: patch test 3, about 24 weeks after DPC sensitization. The treatment is: therapeutic diphenylcyclopropenone sensitization with weekly scalp DPC.

This chain links TRBV19 with TRBJ1-5; D is ambiguous. This receptor was identified in a young woman with alopecia areata. Some clones in this sample may be carry-over from other donors' samples. Sample: whole blood, taken in connection with sensitization to the hapten diphenylcyclopropenone (DPC). Here the CDR3 reads CASSIADYQPQHF. The DNA of the CDR3 is TGTGCCAGTAGTATAGCGGATTATCAGCCCCAGCATTTT.